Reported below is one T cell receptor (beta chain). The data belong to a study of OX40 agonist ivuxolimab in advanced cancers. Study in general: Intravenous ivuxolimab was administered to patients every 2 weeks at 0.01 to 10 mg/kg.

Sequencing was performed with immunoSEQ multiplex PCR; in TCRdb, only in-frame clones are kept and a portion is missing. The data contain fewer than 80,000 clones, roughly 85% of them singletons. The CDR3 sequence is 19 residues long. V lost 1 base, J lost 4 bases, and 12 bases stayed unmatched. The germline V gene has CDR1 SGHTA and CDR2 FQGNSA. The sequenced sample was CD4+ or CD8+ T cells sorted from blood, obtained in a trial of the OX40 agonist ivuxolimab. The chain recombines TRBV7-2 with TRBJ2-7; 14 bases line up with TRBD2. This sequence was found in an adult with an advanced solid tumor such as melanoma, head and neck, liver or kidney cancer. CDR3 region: CASSLVRRTSGGPGYEQYF. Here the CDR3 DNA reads TGTGCCAGCAGCTTAGTACGCAGGACTAGCGGGGGGCCGGGGTACGAGCAGTACTTC.